Presented here are 31 T cell receptor beta chains from one specimen sequenced in a study of T-cell memory formation after mild COVID-19. TCRdb ran MiXCR on the 5' RACE reads and lists one entry per CDR3 protein. The sample consists of tens of thousands of distinct CDR3 sequences, roughly 26% of them appearing once. Sequencing was carried out using PBMCs or a T cell subset sorted from them (not recorded which). The receptor set was obtained from a man in his late teens or twenties who had mild COVID-19 (a few samples of this study predate the infection). Cell type and time point are not known.

This clonotype has a count of ten or more. The chain links TRBV5-1 to TRBJ2-1; 10 bases align to TRBD2. The germline CDR1 and CDR2 sequences are SGHRS and YFSETQ. V trimming: 4 bases; J trimming: 4 bases; junction bases outside the gene matches: 8. This CDR3 is built from 16 residues. The CDR3: CASSNQLAGLYNEQFF. The CDR3 bases are TGCGCCAGCAGCAACCAACTAGCGGGGCTGTACAATGAGCAGTTCTTC. The variable domain in full, completed from reference TRBV5-1 and TRBJ2-1, reads KAGVTQTPRYLIKTRGQQVTLSCSPISGHRSVSWYQQTPGQGLQFLFEYFSETQRNKGNFPGRFSGRQFSNSRSEMNVSTLELGDSALYLCASSNQLAGLYNEQFFGPGTRLTVL.

This clonotype was seen only a few times. The chain links TRBV20-1 to TRBJ2-7; D remains unclear. With 4 bases removed from V and 3 bases from J, the gap between germline ends came to 7 bases. The CDR3 length is 11 residues. The germline CDR1 and CDR2 sequences are DFQATT and SNEGSKA (reference sequence). The CDR3 reads CSATWGYEQYF. As DNA, the CDR3 is TGCAGTGCTACGTGGGGCTACGAGCAGTACTTC.

V usage is TRBV27 and J usage is TRBJ1-2; D uncertain. The ends were cut back, 5 bases at V and 7 bases at J, with 14 bases in the middle. This CDR3 region has 13 residues. The germline V gene encodes CDR1 MNHEY and CDR2 SMNVEV (reference sequence). Written as DNA, the CDR3 is TGTGCCAGCAGTCCCTCCTCCCGGTCTGGCTACACCTTC. Residues: CASSPSSRSGYTF.

The gene calls are TRBV5-6 and TRBJ2-5; 8 bases map to TRBD2. V lost 3 bases, J lost 0 bases, and 7 bases stayed unmatched. The CDR3 is 16 residues long. Germline CDR1 and CDR2: SGHDT and YYEEEE. CDR3 sequence (DNA): TGTGCCAGCAGCTCCGCACTAGCGGAGAACCAAGAGACCCAGTACTTC. It translates to CASSSALAENQETQYF.

This chain uses TRBV4-2 with TRBJ2-7, with 8 bases matching TRBD1. Germline CDR1 reads LGHNA; CDR2 reads YNFKEQ. V was pared by 0 bases and J by 6 bases, with 4 bases of the junction left unmatched. This CDR3 is 14 amino acids long. CDR3 protein: CASSQDSGGGEQYV. Here the CDR3 DNA reads TGTGCCAGCAGCCAAGATTCAGGGGGCGGCGAGCAGTACGTC.

The rearrangement joins TRBV27 to TRBJ1-1; D unresolved. There are 13 residues in the CDR3. CDR1 MNHEY and CDR2 SMNVEV come from the germline V gene (reference sequence). With 7 bases removed from V and 2 bases from J, the gap between germline ends came to 11 bases. The CDR3 here is CASTRGGNTEAFF. CDR3 DNA: TGTGCCAGCACTCGGGGAGGTAACACTGAAGCTTTCTTT.

This clonotype has only a few counts. CDR3 nucleotide sequence: TGTGCCAGCAGCGCTCAGGGGTCCTACGAGCAGTACTTC. This sequence encodes CASSAQGSYEQYF. This chain joins TRBV28 and TRBJ2-7, with D tentatively TRBD1 (6 bases). The CDR3 has 13 residues. CDR1 MDHEN and CDR2 SYDVKM come from the germline V gene. V dropped 6 bases and J dropped 1 base, with 10 bases sitting between them.

Worth noting for this clonotype: A junction end diverges from the germline sequence, so it may reflect a read error. The CDR3: CVSSPYSGYGYNEQFF. The CDR3 DNA reads as TGTGTCAGCAGCCCGTACTCAGGGTACGGCTACAATGAGCAGTTCTTC. The chain is built from TRBV7-6 and TRBJ2-1; D possibly corresponds to TRBD1 (5 bases). The CDR3 has 16 residues. The germline V gene encodes CDR1 SGHVS and CDR2 FNYEAQ.

The chain couples TRBV21-1 to TRBJ2-5; TRBD1, the D gene given by the table, was not confirmed from the DNA. TRBV21-1 is classified as a pseudogene. The CDR3 consists of 19 residues. The CDR3 is CASSPRRGQVEWARETQYF. The CDR3 region has the DNA TGTGCCAGCAGCCCTCGAAGGGGGCAGGTCGAATGGGCCAGGGAGACCCAGTACTTC.

The chain has TRBV5-1 and TRBJ2-7, with a weak D call TRBD2 (6 bases). This CDR3 is 15 amino acids long. Germline CDR1 SGHRS, CDR2 YFSETQ. Trimming removed 4 bases from V and 3 bases from J, with 17 bases in between. The CDR3 nucleotides are TGCGCCAGCAGCGCCCGAGGCGGGGAGTTCTACGAGCAGTACGTC. It yields the protein CASSARGGEFYEQYV.

This sequence joins TRBV20-1 and TRBJ2-5; D assignment may be TRBD1 or TRBD2 (6 bases each). This CDR3 spans 18 amino acids. Trimming removed 0 bases from V and 0 bases from J, with 20 bases in between. In germline, CDR1 is DFQATT, CDR2 SNEGSKA (reference sequence). For the CDR3, the DNA is TGCAGTGCTAGAGATCTTGAGGGGGGTTCGACGCACCAAGAGACCCAGTACTTC. Amino acid sequence: CSARDLEGGSTHQETQYF.

The chain links TRBV4-2 to TRBJ2-5, with D perhaps TRBD2 (5 bases). Trimming removed 1 base from V and 5 bases from J, with 5 bases in between. The CDR3 is 12 residues long. Germline V gene data show CDR1 as LGHNA and CDR2 as YNFKEQ. The CDR3 DNA reads TGTGCCAGCAGCCAAGGAGGGGAGACCCAGTACTTC. Its protein is CASSQGGETQYF.

This clonotype was seen more than once but under ten times. The chain employs TRBV19 and TRBJ2-7, with 9 nucleotides matching TRBD1. The CDR3 has 13 residues. Germline V CDR1 and CDR2: LNHDA, SQIVND (reference sequence). Unmatched junction bases numbered 4, after V lost 7 bases and J lost 3 bases. CDR3 sequence (DNA): TGTGCCAGTACCCGGACAGGGGACTACGAGCAGTACTTC. It yields the protein CASTRTGDYEQYF.

This clonotype was observed once. V gene TRBV20-1 combines with J gene TRBJ2-7; 12 bases are shared with TRBD2. Per germline, CDR1 DFQATT and CDR2 SNEGSKA (reference sequence). Losses at the gene ends were 3 bases for V and 2 bases for J; bases not matched to a gene: 2. The CDR3 is 14 residues long. This chain's CDR3 is CSASASGGAYEQYF. In DNA form, the CDR3 reads TGCAGTGCTAGCGCTAGCGGGGGGGCCTACGAGCAGTACTTC.

J is TRBJ1-1 and V is TRBV5-1; D unresolved. This CDR3 is built from 18 residues. V lost 0 bases and J 3 bases, leaving 21 bases between the germline ends. In germline, CDR1 is SGHRS, CDR2 YFSETQ. The CDR3 DNA sequence: TGCGCCAGCAGCTTGGTGTCCTGGGGATTAAGGTTGTACACTGAAGCTTTCTTT. Its translation: CASSLVSWGLRLYTEAFF. The entire variable domain, with the rest obtained from reference TRBV5-1 and TRBJ1-1, is as follows: KAGVTQTPRYLIKTRGQQVTLSCSPISGHRSVSWYQQTPGQGLQFLFEYFSETQRNKGNFPGRFSGRQFSNSRSEMNVSTLELGDSALYLCASSLVSWGLRLYTEAFFGQGTRLTVV.

The chain is built from TRBV6-5 and TRBJ2-7, with D uncertain. Trimming removed 5 bases from V and 3 bases from J, with 17 bases in between. The CDR3 spans 15 residues. CDR1 MNHEY and CDR2 SVGAGI come from the germline V gene. This chain's CDR3 is CASSPESGRFYEQYV. The DNA for the CDR3 is TGTGCCAGCAGTCCCGAGTCGGGCCGCTTCTACGAGCAGTACGTC.

The chain's CDR3 is CASSLLPLSQNIQYF. The CDR3 DNA is TGTGCCAGCAGTTTATTGCCCCTGTCGCAAAACATTCAGTACTTC. The chain recombines TRBV27 with TRBJ2-4; D ambiguous. The germline V gene encodes CDR1 MNHEY and CDR2 SMNVEV (reference sequence). The CDR3 length is 15 residues. V gave up 1 base and J gave up 5 bases, with 12 bases separating them.

The DNA of the CDR3 is TGTGCCAGCAGCCCCCAGACCGGGACAGGGGGCCCCGGGGAGCTGTTTTTT. Protein: CASSPQTGTGGPGELFF. The rearrangement uses TRBV11-3 and TRBJ2-2; 12 bases are a match to TRBD1. The CDR3 has 17 amino acids. The germline CDR1 and CDR2 sequences are SGHNT and YENEEA. Trimming cost V 5 bases and J 6 bases; bases outside gene matches: 10.

This clonotype was picked up a small number of times. The chain uses TRBV4-3 and TRBJ2-3, with D possibly TRBD1 on 6 matching bases. V lost 0 bases, J lost 4 bases, and 14 bases lay in between. This CDR3 contains 16 residues. Germline CDR1 LGHNA, CDR2 YSLEER. CDR3 DNA: TGCGCCAGCAGCCAAGATCACAGGGAATTGGCAGATACGCAGTATTTT. It specifies CASSQDHRELADTQYF.

Only a few counts were recorded for this clonotype. The chain recombines TRBV10-3 with TRBJ2-3, with 10 bases lining up with TRBD1. Trimming removed 6 bases from V and 4 bases from J; junction bases left unmatched: 4. Germline V CDR1 and CDR2: ENHRY, SYGVKD. The CDR3 runs to 14 residues. The DNA of the CDR3 is TGTGCCATCAGACCGGGACAGGGGTCAGATACGCAGTATTTT. It translates to CAIRPGQGSDTQYF.

In this sample, this clonotype turned up a few times. The chain joins TRBV7-9 to TRBJ1-2; no definite D call. The CDR3 extends over 13 amino acids. CDR1 and CDR2 from the germline V gene are SEHNR and FQNEAQ (reference sequence). Trimming cost V 7 bases and J 8 bases, with 17 bases left between them. The CDR3 coding sequence is TGTGCCAGCAAATGGACTTACGACGAGGGCTACACCTTC. It codes for CASKWTYDEGYTF.

Written as DNA, the CDR3 is TGTGCCAGCAGCTTCGGGGGCGGCGAGCAGTACGTC. Its protein product is CASSFGGGEQYV. This chain joins TRBV7-9 and TRBJ2-7, with D perhaps TRBD1 or TRBD2 (6 bases each). Germline assignment: CDR1 SEHNR and CDR2 FQNEAQ (reference sequence). The CDR3 contains 12 residues. With 3 bases removed from V and 6 bases from J, the gap between germline ends came to 9 bases.

This clonotype has only a few counts. The CDR3 sequence: CASSQGISYEQYF. CDR3 bases: TGTGCCAGCAGTCAGGGGATCTCCTACGAGCAGTACTTC. This chain joins TRBV12-3 or TRBV12-4 and TRBJ2-7, with a weak D call TRBD1 (6 bases). V was shortened by 5 bases and J by 0 bases, with 8 bases between the two germline ends. The CDR3 runs 13 residues.

The gene calls are TRBV27 and TRBJ1-1; D gene unclear. The CDR3 contains 13 residues. The germline V gene has CDR1 MNHEY and CDR2 SMNVEV (reference sequence). V gave up 0 bases and J gave up 4 bases, with 6 bases separating them. The CDR3 nucleotides read TGTGCCAGCAGTTTATCGTTAATCACTGAAGCTTTCTTT. Its protein product is CASSLSLITEAFF.

The rearrangement joins TRBV4-2 to TRBJ2-4, with TRBD2 matching over 14 bases. The V gene end was trimmed by 0 bases and the J gene end by 14 bases; junction bases not matched to a gene: 9. The CDR3 covers 16 residues. In germline, CDR1 is LGHNA, CDR2 YNFKEQ. The CDR3 DNA follows: TGTGCCAGCAGCCAAGAATCGACTAGCGGGGGGGTACCGAAGTACTTC. Its translation: CASSQESTSGGVPKYF.

The chain couples TRBV6-2 or TRBV6-3 to TRBJ2-2; D not certain. From germline, CDR1 is MNHEY and CDR2 SVGEGT. The V gene lost 2 bases and the J gene lost 7 bases, with 5 bases spanning the gap. The CDR3 sequence is 12 residues long. CDR3 residues: CASSYGGGELFF. The CDR3 nucleotides are TGTGCCAGCAGTTACGGCGGCGGGGAGCTGTTTTTT.

In its sample, this clonotype was seen a few times. The rearrangement uses TRBV5-6 and TRBJ1-5, with D perhaps TRBD1 (5 bases). V was shortened by 4 bases and J by 1 base, with 15 bases between the two germline ends. CDR1 is SGHDT, CDR2 YYEEEE, per germline. The CDR3 is 16 amino acids. CDR3 in DNA: TGTGCCAGCAGCCTGGGAGGACAAATGAGCAATCAGCCCCAGCATTTT. It is translated as CASSLGGQMSNQPQHF.

The chain links TRBV6-5 to TRBJ2-3, with 11 bases aligning to TRBD2. Trimming at V came to 6 bases and at J to 6 bases, leaving 11 bases not matched to a gene. Germline CDR1 reads MNHEY; CDR2 reads SVGAGI. The CDR3 loop spans 16 amino acids. CDR3 nucleotide sequence: TGTGCCAGCAGGTTTCTAGCGGGGGGTTATGGCGATACGCAGTATTTT. Translated, it gives CASRFLAGGYGDTQYF.

The chain links TRBV6-5 to TRBJ2-7; D is perhaps TRBD2 (5 bases). V was shortened by 2 bases and J by 4 bases, with 18 bases between the two germline ends. The CDR3 is 16 amino acids. The germline gives CDR1 MNHEY, CDR2 SVGAGI. DNA for the CDR3: TGTGCCAGCAGTTACACGGGGAGTAGGCCCGCTTACGAGCAGTACTTC. It encodes CASSYTGSRPAYEQYF.

This clonotype has only a few counts. The gene calls are TRBV20-1 and TRBJ1-1; no clear D. V was shortened by 0 bases and J by 3 bases, with 8 bases between the two germline ends. This CDR3 has 13 residues. Germline-derived CDR1 and CDR2 are DFQATT and SNEGSKA (reference sequence). The CDR3 is CSARDRSDTEAFF. CDR3 nucleotide sequence: TGCAGTGCTAGAGATCGATCGGACACTGAAGCTTTCTTT.

The chain uses TRBV7-3 and TRBJ2-3, with a tentative D call TRBD1 (6 bases). Germline V gene sequence: CDR1 SGHTA, CDR2 FQGTGA. CDR3 length: 15 amino acids. The V gene lost 5 bases and the J gene lost 0 bases, with 12 bases spanning the gap. The CDR3 region has the DNA TGTGCCAGCAGCCAGGGGTTAGCCAGCACAGATACGCAGTATTTT. Protein: CASSQGLASTDTQYF. Full variable domain (rest looked up from reference TRBV7-3 and TRBJ2-3): GAGVSQTPSNKVTEKGKYVELRCDPISGHTALYWYRQSLGQGPEFLIYFQGTGAADDSGLPNDRFFAVRPEGSVSTLKIQRTERGDSAVYLCASSQGLASTDTQYFGPGTRLTVL.